This passage covers 24 T cell receptor beta chains from one sample sequenced in a study of blood T cell repertoires in COVID-19 (dated by TCRdb to about 2020). Libraries were prepared through the immunoSEQ multiplex PCR assay. Held by TCRdb, this immuneACCESS table contains in-frame sequences only and omits some clones. Under half of the omission traces to an unresolved V gene where checked; the cause of the rest is unknown. This sample comprises fewer than 200,000 clones, 87% of them detected only once. The ten largest make up under 15% of the sample. Sequencing used peripheral blood. The receptors originated from a woman in her sixties or seventies with COVID-19, enrolled during active disease.

Here the CDR3 DNA reads TGTGCCAGCAGAAGGACAGGCGCTGGAAACACCATATATTTT. This translates into CASRRTGAGNTIYF. This chain links TRBV2 with TRBJ1-3, with 7 positions matching TRBD1. V was pared by 6 bases and J by 2 bases, with 4 bases of the junction left unmatched. This CDR3 is built from 14 residues. Germline V gene sequence: CDR1 SNHLY, CDR2 FYNNEI.

The rearrangement uses TRBV5-1 and TRBJ1-5, with a possible D match to TRBD1 (5 bases). With 2 bases removed from V and 4 bases from J, the gap between germline ends came to 13 bases. This CDR3 spans 15 amino acids. Germline CDR1 reads SGHRS; CDR2 reads YFSETQ. The CDR3 region is CASSLVPGSNQPQHF. In nucleotides, the CDR3 is TGCGCCAGCAGCTTAGTACCAGGGTCGAATCAGCCCCAGCATTTT.

This clone was recorded only once. The rearrangement uses TRBV6-1 and TRBJ1-4; the D is unclear. V lost 2 bases and J lost 8, with 18 bases in between. The CDR3 spans 16 residues. Germline lookup yields CDR1 MNHNS and CDR2 SASEGT. CDR3 loop: CASSEKKGSGGEKLFF. CDR3 DNA sequence: TGTGCCAGCAGTGAAAAAAAGGGCAGCGGAGGGGAAAAACTGTTTTTT.

This chain uses TRBV6-4 with TRBJ2-2, with TRBD2 matching over 12 bases. J lost 5 bases, V lost 0 bases, and 10 bases had no gene match. CDR3 length equals 19 residues. Germline lookup yields CDR1 MRHNA and CDR2 SNTAGT. CDR3 in amino acids: CASSDSLAGGPFETGELFF. The CDR3 DNA sequence: TGTGCCAGCAGTGACTCCCTAGCGGGAGGGCCGTTTGAGACCGGGGAGCTGTTTTTT.

The chain uses TRBV5-1 and TRBJ2-7; 15 positions match TRBD2. The CDR3 is 16 amino acids. V shed 4 bases and J 2 bases; nucleotides not matched to a gene: 4. The V gene's germline CDR1 is SGHRS and CDR2 YFSETQ. In nucleotides, the CDR3 is TGCGCCAGCAGCGACCGGACTAGCGGGAGGGCCTACGAGCAGTACTTC. It codes for CASSDRTSGRAYEQYF.

Only a few counts were recorded for this clone. The chain is built from TRBV7-3 and TRBJ2-3, with TRBD2 as a possible D gene (6 bases). Per germline, CDR1 SGHTA and CDR2 FQGTGA. This CDR3 spans 15 amino acids. V was pared by 0 bases and J by 4 bases, with 11 bases between. The CDR3 loop is CASSLTVTGADTQYF. Here the CDR3 DNA reads TGTGCCAGCAGCTTAACGGTTACGGGAGCAGATACGCAGTATTTT. The full variable domain, its missing parts supplied by reference TRBV7-3 and TRBJ2-3, is GAGVSQTPSNKVTEKGKYVELRCDPISGHTALYWYRQSLGQGPEFLIYFQGTGAADDSGLPNDRFFAVRPEGSVSTLKIQRTERGDSAVYLCASSLTVTGADTQYFGPGTRLTVL.

V and J are TRBV10-3 and TRBJ1-4; 7 bases fit TRBD1. This CDR3 spans 14 amino acids. Germline assignment: CDR1 ENHRY and CDR2 SYGVKD. V lost 4 bases, J lost 4 bases, and 3 bases stayed unmatched. As DNA, the CDR3 is TGTGCCATCAGTGCGGGACAGCTTAATGAAAAACTGTTTTTT. Encoded protein: CAISAGQLNEKLFF.

V gene TRBV30 combines with J gene TRBJ1-1, with D tentatively TRBD1 (5 bases). V gave up 3 bases and J gave up 0 bases, with 11 bases separating them. The germline gives CDR1 GTSNPN, CDR2 SVGIG (reference sequence). This CDR3 comprises 14 residues. The CDR3 bases are TGTGCCTGGAGCCCGGGACTCATGAACACTGAAGCTTTCTTT. It yields the protein CAWSPGLMNTEAFF.

The V gene is TRBV6-6, the J gene TRBJ2-2; 7 bases line up with TRBD1. The junction had 1 base not matched to a gene; V was cut back by 6 bases and J by 3 bases. CDR1 MNHNY and CDR2 SVGAGI come from the germline V gene (reference sequence). CDR3 length: 13 residues. The CDR3 DNA is TGTGCCAGCAGACAGGGGCACACCGGGGAGCTGTTTTTT. Its translation is CASRQGHTGELFF.

CDR3 DNA sequence: TGTGCCTGGAGTACCACAGGCTCGGCTGAAGCTTTCTTT. Protein: CAWSTTGSAEAFF. The chain links TRBV30 to TRBJ1-1, with D possibly being TRBD1 (5 bases). The germline V and J ends were trimmed by 2 bases and 6 bases, with 13 bases remaining between them. This CDR3 contains 13 residues. The germline V gene has CDR1 GTSNPN and CDR2 SVGIG (reference sequence).

The chain couples TRBV27 to TRBJ2-1; the match to TRBD1 covers 9 bases. J was trimmed by 7 bases and V by 5 bases; bases with no gene match: 6. The CDR3 is 14 amino acids. Germline-derived CDR1 and CDR2 are MNHEY and SMNVEV (reference sequence). CDR3 sequence: CASSIRTGDNEQFF. The CDR3, as DNA: TGTGCCAGCAGTATTCGGACAGGGGATAATGAGCAGTTCTTC.

The chain recombines TRBV7-2 with TRBJ1-1; the D gene is possibly TRBD1 (5 bases). Germline V gives CDR1 SGHTA, CDR2 FQGNSA. V lost 4 bases and J lost 4, with 16 bases in between. CDR3 size: 15 residues. The DNA for the CDR3 is TGTGCCAGCAGCTCCCTTTTTGGGGGAGGCACTGAAGCTTTCTTT. It is translated as CASSSLFGGGTEAFF.

This sequence joins TRBV3-1 (or the pseudogene TRBV3-2) and TRBJ1-1; TRBD1 matches 12 bases. CDR3 length: 15 amino acids. Trimming took 6 bases from V and 4 from J; bases not matched to a gene: 6. CDR1 is LGHDT, CDR2 YNNKEL, per germline (reference sequence). The CDR3 loop reads CASRDPGQGATEAFF. The CDR3 DNA reads as TGTGCCAGCAGGGACCCGGGACAGGGGGCCACTGAAGCTTTCTTT.

The J gene is TRBJ2-5, the V gene TRBV7-9; possibly TRBD2 for D (5 bases). This CDR3 has 14 residues. Germline loops: CDR1 SEHNR, CDR2 FQNEAQ (reference sequence). V lost 1 base and J lost 2, with 8 bases in between. Here the CDR3 reads CASSLGSGQETQYF. CDR3 sequence (DNA): TGTGCCAGCAGCTTAGGGTCGGGGCAAGAGACCCAGTACTTC.

V is TRBV5-4 and J is TRBJ2-3; D not certain. This CDR3 is built from 12 residues. Germline CDR1 SGHNT, CDR2 YYREEE (reference sequence). Between the trimmed V and J ends, which lost 3 bases and 5 bases, there was a span of 7 bases. The CDR3 loop reads CASSWPLDTQYF. In DNA form, the CDR3 reads TGTGCCAGCAGCTGGCCCCTAGATACGCAGTATTTT.

This chain links TRBV5-1 with TRBJ2-1, with 8 bases lining up with TRBD2. CDR1 and CDR2 (germline): SGHRS, YFSETQ. CDR3 length: 15 residues. The ends lost 5 bases at V and 6 bases at J; junction bases unmatched: 10. The CDR3 DNA follows: TGCGCCAGCAGTTCCTCCGGGACTAGTTTCAATGAGCAGTTCTTC. This translates into CASSSSGTSFNEQFF.

The J gene is TRBJ1-5, the V gene TRBV6-5; TRBD1 agrees at 7 bases. The germline V gene has CDR1 MNHEY and CDR2 SVGAGI. V lost 6 bases, J lost 6 bases, and 11 bases stayed unmatched. This CDR3 has 15 residues. CDR3 sequence (DNA): TGTGCCAGCAGGCCCGGACAGGCTTTTACTCAGCCCCAGCATTTT. This codes for CASRPGQAFTQPQHF.

This chain links TRBV30 with TRBJ1-3; D uncertain. Germline CDR1 is GTSNPN and CDR2 is SVGIG (reference sequence). This CDR3 comprises 14 residues. With 4 bases removed from V and 1 base from J, the gap between germline ends came to 11 bases. Here the CDR3 DNA reads TGTGCCTGGACCCCAGGCGGGTCTGGAAACACCATATATTTT. This codes for CAWTPGGSGNTIYF.

The chain combines TRBV6-2 or TRBV6-3 with TRBJ2-2; 9 nucleotides match TRBD2. Germline V gives CDR1 MNHEY, CDR2 SVGEGT. V dropped 2 bases and J dropped 6; count of bases not matched to a gene: 7. This CDR3 has 16 residues. The DNA of the CDR3 is TGTGCCAGCAGTTACGTTGGCGGGAGGGATTCCGGGGAGCTGTTTTTT. Translating gives CASSYVGGRDSGELFF.

The V and J genes are TRBV4-1 and TRBJ2-5; 9 bases map to TRBD2. The CDR3 runs 16 residues. Germline V lookup: CDR1 MGHRA, CDR2 YSYEKL. The V segment lost 6 bases and the J segment 4 bases; nucleotides outside the gene matches: 12. The CDR3 sequence: CASSPGALREGETQYF. CDR3 bases: TGCGCCAGCAGTCCAGGAGCTCTGCGGGAGGGAGAGACCCAGTACTTC.

V usage is TRBV7-9 and J usage is TRBJ1-2; the D gene is possibly TRBD1 (5 bases). Germline CDR1 is SEHNR and CDR2 is FQNEAQ (reference sequence). This CDR3 is built from 13 residues. Between the trimmed V and J ends, which lost 4 bases and 8 bases, there was a span of 14 bases. The CDR3 loop is CASSSPQGYGYTF. The CDR3 DNA follows: TGTGCCAGCAGCTCCCCTCAGGGTTACGGCTACACCTTC.

In this sample, this clone turned up once. The chain has TRBV15 and TRBJ1-3; no clear D. This CDR3 is 15 amino acids long. Germline loops: CDR1 LNHNV, CDR2 YYDKDF (reference sequence). The germline V and J ends were trimmed by 3 bases and 2 bases, with 11 bases remaining between them. The CDR3 is CATSRDVAPGNTIYF. The CDR3 DNA reads as TGTGCCACCAGCAGGGATGTAGCTCCTGGAAACACCATATATTTT.

This chain joins TRBV11-3 and TRBJ2-2; TRBD2 agrees at 10 bases. CDR3 length: 14 residues. V shed 6 bases, J shed 7 bases, and the junction held 5 bases outside the gene matches. CDR1 SGHNT and CDR2 YENEEA come from the germline V gene. The CDR3: CASSSGRSGGELFF. In DNA form, the CDR3 reads TGTGCCAGCAGTAGCGGGAGGTCTGGCGGGGAGCTGTTTTTT.

The rearrangement links TRBV28 to TRBJ1-5, with D maybe TRBD1 (5 bases). The germline gives CDR1 MDHEN, CDR2 SYDVKM. This CDR3 region has 15 residues. V was cut by 5 bases and J by 4 bases, with 15 bases left in between. CDR3 in DNA: TGTGCCAGCAGTCCCTGGCAGGGAGGGAATCAGCCCCAGCATTTT. Protein sequence: CASSPWQGGNQPQHF.